These T cell receptor beta chains were read from a single sample in a study of T cell repertoires in cytomegalovirus infection. MiXCR, run by TCRdb on the reads, gives a single entry per CDR3 protein. The data contain 400,000 or so distinct CDR3 sequences, approximately 33% of them singletons. The sequencing sample was made of PBMCs. All receptors derive from a human donor in good health (CMV status not recorded). Some clones in this sample may be carry-over from other donors' samples. CDR3s include the opening cysteine and the closing phenylalanine or tryptophan. D genes are given only for firm matches. Clone size is shown for a subset of rows, as once, few, many or a class of expanded clone.

d_call j_call v_call clone_size cdr3_nt cdr3_aa
. TRBJ1-6 TRBV7-8 . TGTGCCAGAAGCTCAGGAGGGACGTATAAGTCACCCCGCCACTTT CARSSGGTYKSPRHF
. TRBJ2-5 TRBV11-2 many TGTGCCAGCAGCTTCTGGACTTCAGAGACCCAGTACTTC CASSFWTSETQYF
TRBD2 TRBJ2-3 TRBV28 . TGTGCCAGTTTGAGAGTAGCGGGGGCCCATGGGACGCAGTATTTT CASLRVAGAHGTQYF
. TRBJ1-2 TRBV28 . TGTGCCAGCAGTGCCCGGGACATGCCCTCGGGCGGCTACACCTTC CASSARDMPSGGYTF
TRBD1 TRBJ2-7 TRBV7-8 many TGTGCCAGCAGCCAACGGACAGGGTCCTACGAGCAGTACTTC CASSQRTGSYEQYF
. TRBJ1-2 TRBV4-1 few TGCGCCAGCAGCCAAGATCCTGCGGTCTATGGCTACACCTTC CASSQDPAVYGYTF
. TRBJ1-1 TRBV7-2 . TGTGCCAGCAGATTAGTTAACAGGTTTACTGAAGCTTTCTTT CASRLVNRFTEAFF
TRBD1 TRBJ2-3 TRBV7-9 . TGTGCCAGCAGCTTATTAGGGACAGGAGGCACAGATACGCAGTATTTT CASSLLGTGGTDTQYF
TRBD1 TRBJ2-5 TRBV6-5 few TGTGCCAGCAGTAAGGACAGGGTACGGGAGACCCAGTACTTC CASSKDRVRETQYF
. TRBJ1-1 TRBV6-1 few TGTGCCAGCAGCGGCGCAATTAGAAGGAACACTGAAGCTTTCTTT CASSGAIRRNTEAFF
. TRBJ2-2 TRBV20-1 . TGCAGTGCTAGGCCGCGGGGTATCTACACCGGGGAGCTGTTTTTT CSARPRGIYTGELFF
. TRBJ2-5 TRBV7-2 few TGTGCCAGCAGCTTAGTAGTGGTCGGGGCTTGGGAGACCCAGTACTTC CASSLVVVGAWETQYF
TRBD1 TRBJ1-6 TRBV6-1 . TGTGCCACCCGGCGGGACAGAAATTCACCCCTCCACTTT CATRRDRNSPLHF
. TRBJ1-1 TRBV7-2 many TGTGCCAGCAGCTTTAGGGGGGGCGCGGTGTTTGAAGCTTTCTTT CASSFRGGAVFEAFF
TRBD2 TRBJ2-2 TRBV7-8 many TGTGCCAGCAGCCGACTAGCGTCGTCGAACACCGGGGAGCTGTTTTTT CASSRLASSNTGELFF
. TRBJ2-7 TRBV7-2 . TGTGCCAGCGGCCGCGACAGGAAGGCCTACGAGAAGTACTTC CASGRDRKAYEKYF
. TRBJ2-1 TRBV15 . TGTGCCACCAGCTGGGGGCGAGGCGAGCAGTTCTTC CATSWGRGEQFF